The 25 T cell receptor beta chains below all came from one sample that was sequenced in a study of blood T cell repertoires in COVID-19. Produced via immunoSEQ multiplex PCR; TCRdb's table is partial and in-frame only. The sample includes more than 85,000 clones, 85% of them seen just once. Sequencing was performed on peripheral blood. Every receptor here comes from a man aged 45 to 65 with acute or convalescent COVID-19.

This clone was detected only a few times. This chain connects TRBV5-4 to TRBJ1-4; D uncertain. The CDR3 has 15 amino acids. The germline gives CDR1 SGHNT, CDR2 YYREEE (reference sequence). Trimming removed 1 base at V and 3 bases at J, with 10 bases between. The DNA for the CDR3 is TGTGCCAGCAGCTTGTCGGTGGGCGCTAATGAAAAACTGTTTTTT. Translated, it gives CASSLSVGANEKLFF.

The chain couples TRBV5-5 to TRBJ1-3, with 9 bases identical to TRBD1. The J segment lost 4 bases and the V segment lost 4 bases, leaving 9 bases of the junction unmatched. CDR3 length: 16 amino acids. CDR1 is SGHKS and CDR2 is YYEKEE in the germline V gene (reference sequence). Here the CDR3 DNA reads TGTGCCAGCAGCGGGGCTCCGGGACAGGGAGGAAACACCATATATTTT. The encoded protein is CASSGAPGQGGNTIYF.

The CDR3 spells CASSQDTRGRETQYF. CDR3 DNA sequence: TGCGCCAGCAGCCAAGACACCCGCGGGCGGGAGACCCAGTACTTC. The chain has TRBV4-1 and TRBJ2-5; TRBD2 is a possible D gene (5 bases). The germline V and J ends were trimmed by 0 bases and 5 bases, with 13 bases remaining between them. This CDR3 has 15 residues. Per the germline V gene, CDR1 is MGHRA and CDR2 is YSYEKL.

The rearrangement joins TRBV5-1 to TRBJ2-7, with 9 bases fitting TRBD1. Germline loops: CDR1 SGHRS, CDR2 YFSETQ. V was clipped by 0 bases and J by 4 bases; unmatched bases: 5. The CDR3 contains 15 residues. Written as DNA, the CDR3 is TGCGCCAGCAGCTTGGCCCCCGGACAGGGGTACGAGCAGTACTTC. Protein: CASSLAPGQGYEQYF.

The chain recombines TRBV19 with TRBJ1-2, with D perhaps matching TRBD1 (5 bases). V was cut by 5 bases and J by 4 bases, with 11 bases left in between. Per the germline V gene, CDR1 is LNHDA and CDR2 is SQIVND (reference sequence). The CDR3 contains 13 residues. The DNA for the CDR3 is TGTGCCAGTAGTCCCCGCGGGGGCTATGGCTACACCTTC. Protein sequence: CASSPRGGYGYTF.

The chain uses TRBV6-5 and TRBJ2-7, with 9 bases fitting TRBD2. Germline values: CDR1 MNHEY, CDR2 SVGAGI. This CDR3 region has 15 residues. J gave up 7 bases and V 0 bases, and 7 bases lay outside the gene matches. The CDR3 reads CASSYSGSGSWEQYF. CDR3 DNA: TGTGCCAGCAGTTACTCGGGTAGCGGGAGCTGGGAGCAGTACTTC.

The chain couples TRBV4-1 to TRBJ2-3; possible D gene TRBD2, 6 bases. This CDR3 is 15 amino acids long. Germline V gene sequence: CDR1 MGHRA, CDR2 YSYEKL. Trimming stripped 0 bases from V and 5 bases from J, with 12 bases between. The CDR3 loop is CASSQDAFGGDTQYF. Here the CDR3 DNA reads TGCGCCAGCAGCCAAGATGCGTTCGGGGGAGATACGCAGTATTTT.

The chain has TRBV27 and TRBJ2-7; TRBD2 matches at 9 bases. With 3 bases clipped from V and 4 bases from J, the junction kept 10 bases outside the gene matches. Germline loops: CDR1 MNHEY, CDR2 SMNVEV (reference sequence). The CDR3 loop spans 16 amino acids. The CDR3 loop reads CASSFLRGGLGYEQYF. CDR3 coding DNA: TGTGCCAGCAGTTTCCTGCGGGGGGGGCTAGGGTACGAGCAGTACTTC.

The rearrangement joins TRBV20-1 to TRBJ1-5, with TRBD1 as a possible D gene (6 bases). Trimming cost V 3 bases and J 2 bases, with 20 bases left between them. This CDR3 spans 17 amino acids. Germline assignment: CDR1 DFQATT and CDR2 SNEGSKA (reference sequence). The CDR3 nucleotides are TGCAGTGCTAGTAACAGGGCCAGCTCCTCGGGCAATCAGCCCCAGCATTTT. It codes for CSASNRASSSGNQPQHF.

The rearrangement joins TRBV11-3 to TRBJ2-1; TRBD1 might be the D (6 bases). The CDR3 spans 15 residues. V dropped 6 bases and J dropped 4 bases, with 16 bases sitting between them. Germline V lookup: CDR1 SGHNT, CDR2 YENEEA. The DNA of the CDR3 is TGTGCCAGCAGTTTTCCGAGGACAGCTTACAATGAGCAGTTCTTC. This encodes CASSFPRTAYNEQFF. The full variable domain, in which reference TRBV11-3 and TRBJ2-1 provide the parts outside the CDR3, is EAGVVQSPRYKIIEKKQPVAFWCNPISGHNTLYWYLQNLGQGPELLIRYENEEAVDDSQLPKDRFSAERLKGVDSTLKIQPAELGDSAVYLCASSFPRTAYNEQFFGPGTRLTVL.

The rearrangement uses TRBV10-2 and TRBJ2-1; weak D call: TRBD2 (5 bases). The CDR3 has 14 residues. V gave up 7 bases and J gave up 8 bases, with 18 bases separating them. Per germline, CDR1 WSHSY and CDR2 SAAADI. The CDR3 is CASTRGIGSYEQFF. CDR3 DNA sequence: TGCGCCAGCACTCGAGGGATAGGGAGCTATGAGCAGTTCTTC.

V and J are TRBV7-8 and TRBJ1-5; a weak D match, TRBD1 (5 bases). The ends were cut back, 6 bases at V and 3 bases at J, with 18 bases in the middle. The germline gives CDR1 SGHVS, CDR2 FQNEAQ. CDR3 length equals 16 residues. CDR3 residues: CASSSQSAGLNQPQHF. DNA of the CDR3: TGTGCCAGCAGTTCCCAATCCGCGGGGCTCAATCAGCCCCAGCATTTT.

V gene TRBV5-4 combines with J gene TRBJ1-1; the D is unclear. V lost 1 base to trimming and J lost 3 bases, with 10 bases between them. CDR3 size: 14 residues. CDR1 and CDR2 from the germline V gene are SGHNT and YYREEE (reference sequence). The CDR3 sequence is CASSLFYSDTEAFF. The DNA of the CDR3 is TGTGCCAGCAGCTTGTTTTATTCGGACACTGAAGCTTTCTTT.

The CDR3 is CASSQRDRGSYNEQFF. The DNA for the CDR3 is TGCGCCAGCAGCCAGCGGGACAGGGGATCCTACAATGAGCAGTTCTTC. This rearrangement joins TRBV4-1 to TRBJ2-1; TRBD1 aligns across 10 bases. Unmatched junction bases numbered 3, after V lost 3 bases and J lost 1 base. Germline V gene sequence: CDR1 MGHRA, CDR2 YSYEKL. CDR3 size: 16 residues.

This rearrangement joins TRBV28 to TRBJ2-7, with D perhaps TRBD1 (5 bases). Germline V gives CDR1 MDHEN, CDR2 SYDVKM. The V and J ends lost 10 bases and 0 bases respectively, with 16 bases between them. The CDR3 length is 14 residues. CDR3 protein: CATQGGQDSYEQYF. Written as DNA, the CDR3 is TGTGCCACCCAGGGTGGGCAGGACTCCTACGAGCAGTACTTC. Drawing the rest from reference TRBV28 and TRBJ2-7, the complete variable domain is DVKVTQSSRYLVKRTGEKVFLECVQDMDHENMFWYRQDPGLGLRLIYFSYDVKMKEKGDIPEGYSVSREKKERFSLILESASTNQTSMYLCATQGGQDSYEQYFGPGTRLTVT.

The chain links TRBV6-5 to TRBJ1-2; 9 bases agree with TRBD1. Germline V CDR1 and CDR2: MNHEY, SVGAGI. V lost 6 bases, J lost 8 bases, and 10 bases stayed unmatched. This CDR3 region has 14 residues. DNA of the CDR3: TGTGCCAGCAGGAAACAGGGGGCTGATTTGGGCTACACCTTC. Its translation is CASRKQGADLGYTF.

The chain recombines TRBV27 with TRBJ2-5, with 9 bases that match TRBD1. This CDR3 has 15 amino acids. CDR1 is MNHEY, CDR2 SMNVEV, per germline (reference sequence). V lost 7 bases, J lost 7 bases, and 13 bases stayed unmatched. CDR3 nucleotide sequence: TGTGCCAGCACCGGAGGACAGGGGCTTGGTAGGACCCAGTACTTC. Protein: CASTGGQGLGRTQYF.

The V gene is TRBV27, the J gene TRBJ1-1; 10 bases align to TRBD1. The germline gives CDR1 MNHEY, CDR2 SMNVEV (reference sequence). The CDR3 has 12 amino acids. Germline trimming cut 7 bases from V and 10 bases from J; bases unmatched to any gene: 6. The CDR3, as DNA: TGTGCCAGCATTACCGGGACAGGGGTAGCTTTCTTT. Translating it yields CASITGTGVAFF.

The chain recombines TRBV30 with TRBJ1-1; D may be TRBD1 (6 bases). V was clipped by 1 base and J by 7 bases, with 13 bases between them. The length of the CDR3 is 13 residues. The germline V gene has CDR1 GTSNPN and CDR2 SVGIG (reference sequence). Here the CDR3 reads CAWSGTGTIEAFF. The CDR3 DNA sequence: TGTGCCTGGAGTGGCACAGGGACTATTGAAGCTTTCTTT.

V usage is TRBV28 and J usage is TRBJ1-3, with a weak D call TRBD1 (6 bases). CDR3 length equals 13 residues. The germline gives CDR1 MDHEN, CDR2 SYDVKM. Trimming shortened V by 2 bases and J by 4 bases, and 6 bases separated the two germline ends. The CDR3 is CASSLQGGNTIYF. DNA of the CDR3: TGTGCCAGCAGTTTACAGGGGGGAAACACCATATATTTT.

The chain is built from TRBV12-1 and TRBJ1-5. TRBV12-1 is a known pseudogene. CDR3 length equals 16 residues. The CDR3 sequence is CASRTQPQNRDQPQHF. The CDR3 region has the DNA TGTGCCAGCCGAACCCAACCGCAAAATCGAGATCAGCCCCAGCATTTT.

The chain uses TRBV19 and TRBJ1-5, with D possibly being TRBD1 (5 bases). V lost 9 bases to trimming and J lost 0 bases, with 15 bases between them. CDR3 length: 15 residues. CDR1 is LNHDA and CDR2 is SQIVND in the germline V gene (reference sequence). This chain's CDR3 is CASNDRLFSNQPQHF. CDR3 nucleotides: TGTGCCAGCAACGACAGACTCTTTAGCAATCAGCCCCAGCATTTT.

This clone occurred once. The chain employs TRBV14 and TRBJ2-6; possible D gene TRBD1, 5 bases. CDR3 length: 15 residues. Germline lookup yields CDR1 SGHDN and CDR2 FVKESK. Deletions cut 5 bases from V and 5 bases from J, with 13 bases between. This CDR3 reads CASSAQGRWANVLTF. CDR3 coding DNA: TGTGCCAGCAGCGCGCAGGGTCGTTGGGCCAACGTCCTGACTTTC.

This chain links TRBV6-5 with TRBJ1-2, with D perhaps TRBD1 (5 bases). V shed 8 bases and J shed 5 bases, with 21 bases lying between them. Germline CDR1 is MNHEY and CDR2 is SVGAGI. This CDR3 region has 15 residues. The CDR3 here is CASQINPQGSYGYTF. As DNA, the CDR3 is TGTGCCAGCCAGATAAATCCCCAGGGATCTTATGGCTACACCTTC.

The chain has TRBV12-3 or TRBV12-4 and TRBJ1-5, with unresolved D. V was trimmed by 5 bases and J by 2 bases, leaving 7 bases between them. The CDR3 is made up of 13 amino acids. CDR3 in amino acids: CASSDSRNQPQHF. The CDR3 region has the DNA TGTGCCAGCAGTGACTCACGCAATCAGCCCCAGCATTTT.